This T cell receptor (beta chain) is from a study of CD8 T cells in ankylosing spondylitis. Germline CDR1 reads KGHDR; CDR2 reads SFDVKD. The CDR3 consists of 12 residues. With 4 bases removed from V and 6 bases from J, the gap between germline ends came to 7 bases. Study results and limitations: In reactive arthritis synovial fluid and blood, some motif variants had been reported before. Disease-associated clones were reportedly significantly overrepresented in matched ankylosing spondylitis synovial fluid. A TCR beta motif made of about 8 highly homologous variants seemed typical of ankylosing spondylitis blood.

Points on this clonotype: Its antigen is not known.

Preparation of TCR beta libraries was done by quantitative 5'-RACE with molecular barcodes. TCRdb ran MiXCR on the 5' RACE reads and lists one entry per CDR3 protein. The sample includes 200,000 to 300,000 distinct CDR3 sequences, roughly a quarter of them seen just once. Sequencing used blood, either unsorted or a sorted T cell fraction (not recorded which). The chain couples TRBV24-1 to TRBJ2-3; D unresolved. The receptor's source is a male donor with ankylosing spondylitis or in good health (not recorded which). The CDR3 nucleotides are TGTGCCACCAGTGACGACCCGGATACGCAGTATTTT. The encoded protein is CATSDDPDTQYF.